The next 14 T cell receptor beta chains were all read from a single sample in a study of blood T cell repertoires in COVID-19. TCRdb keeps only in-frame clones here, not all; method: immunoSEQ multiplex PCR. The repertoire consists of about 130,000 clones, with 86% occurring once and the leading ten covering more than 9.5%. Material: peripheral blood. These receptors were obtained from a woman between 65 and 79 years old with COVID-19, enrolled during active disease.

The chain couples TRBV5-1 to TRBJ1-1; D possibly corresponds to TRBD1 (5 bases). Germline V gene sequence: CDR1 SGHRS, CDR2 YFSETQ. V lost 0 bases and J 4 bases, leaving 13 bases between the germline ends. This CDR3 has 15 amino acids. The chain's CDR3 is CASSLVAGLGTEAFF. As DNA, the CDR3 is TGCGCCAGCAGCTTGGTGGCAGGGTTGGGCACTGAAGCTTTCTTT.

CDR3 sequence reads: CASSPRQAREQYF. The CDR3 DNA follows: TGTGCCAGCAGCCCGAGACAAGCCCGTGAGCAGTACTTC. The V call is TRBV7-3, the J call TRBJ2-7; no reliable D call. CDR1 is SGHTA and CDR2 is FQGTGA in the germline V gene. The CDR3 runs 13 residues. V shed 5 bases and J shed 7 bases, with 15 bases lying between them. Drawing the rest from reference TRBV7-3 and TRBJ2-7, the complete variable domain is GAGVSQTPSNKVTEKGKYVELRCDPISGHTALYWYRQSLGQGPEFLIYFQGTGAADDSGLPNDRFFAVRPEGSVSTLKIQRTERGDSAVYLCASSPRQAREQYFGPGTRLTVT.

A few counts support this clone. The chain joins TRBV9 to TRBJ1-2; TRBD1 matches 10 bases. V lost 0 bases and J lost 4; bases outside the gene matches: 12. Germline V gene lookup returns CDR1 SGDLS and CDR2 YYNGEE. The CDR3 totals 18 residues. The CDR3 sequence is CASSVAPPTGGFIYGYTF. CDR3 coding DNA: TGTGCCAGCAGCGTAGCCCCCCCGACAGGGGGCTTTATCTATGGCTACACCTTC.

The rearrangement joins TRBV6-2 or TRBV6-3 to TRBJ2-5, with TRBD2 matching over 14 bases. The junction had 5 bases not matched to a gene; V was cut back by 0 bases and J by 5 bases. Germline V gives CDR1 MNHEY, CDR2 SVGEGT. The CDR3 is 17 residues long. CDR3 protein: CASSYSTSGGARETQYF. DNA for the CDR3: TGTGCCAGCAGTTACTCGACTAGCGGGGGGGCCCGGGAGACCCAGTACTTC.

The chain recombines TRBV28 with TRBJ1-5; D remains unclear. The V gene's germline CDR1 is MDHEN and CDR2 SYDVKM. The ends were cut back, 6 bases at V and 2 bases at J, with 5 bases in the middle. The CDR3 sequence is 12 residues long. CDR3 nucleotides: TGTGCCAGCAGGTCCGGCAATCAGCCCCAGCATTTT. It yields the protein CASRSGNQPQHF.

This chain connects TRBV5-4 to TRBJ2-4, with 10 bases that match TRBD2. Germline CDR1 is SGHNT and CDR2 is YYREEE (reference sequence). The CDR3 loop spans 15 amino acids. The J segment lost 5 bases and the V segment lost 4 bases, leaving 6 bases of the junction unmatched. CDR3 nucleotide sequence: TGTGCCAGCAGCAACAGCGGGGGGGTCGAAAACATTCAGTACTTC. Translating it yields CASSNSGGVENIQYF.

The chain combines TRBV11-2 with TRBJ2-7; a weak D match, TRBD1 (6 bases). V was cut by 0 bases and J by 0 bases, with 6 bases left in between. Germline V gives CDR1 SGHAT, CDR2 FQNNGV. The CDR3 is 14 amino acids. This CDR3 is CASSLDRGSYEQYF. CDR3 nucleotides: TGTGCCAGCAGCTTAGACAGGGGCTCCTACGAGCAGTACTTC.

The rearrangement uses TRBV25-1 and TRBJ1-4; 7 nucleotides line up with TRBD1. With V trimmed by 8 bases and J by 5 bases, 5 bases remained unmatched. The CDR3 spans 13 residues. Germline CDR1 is MGHDK and CDR2 is SYGVNS. CDR3 sequence (DNA): TGTGCCAGCCGGGGACAGATAAATGAAAAACTGTTTTTT. It codes for CASRGQINEKLFF.

V is TRBV6-5 and J is TRBJ2-1; a possible D gene is TRBD2 (7 bases). Germline V gene sequence: CDR1 MNHEY, CDR2 SVGAGI. Trimming left V 4 bases short and J 5 bases short, with 12 bases between. The length of the CDR3 is 14 residues. CDR3: CASSWGGADNEQFF. The CDR3 bases are TGTGCCAGCAGTTGGGGGGGGGCGGACAATGAGCAGTTCTTC.

The CDR3: CASTIKQGARFTGELFF. The CDR3, as DNA: TGTGCCAGTACTATCAAACAGGGGGCGCGTTTCACCGGGGAGCTGTTTTTT. The chain joins TRBV19 to TRBJ2-2, with 9 bases lining up with TRBD1. The length of the CDR3 is 17 residues. Germline loops: CDR1 LNHDA, CDR2 SQIVND (reference sequence). V gave up 7 bases and J gave up 4 bases; unmatched junction bases: 13.

The V gene is TRBV5-1, the J gene TRBJ2-5; 8 bases fit TRBD1. The germline V gene has CDR1 SGHRS and CDR2 YFSETQ. The CDR3 extends over 15 amino acids. Trimming at V came to 3 bases and at J to 5 bases, leaving 9 bases not matched to a gene. The DNA of the CDR3 is TGCGCCAGCAGCTACAGACAGGGGAATAAGGAGACCCAGTACTTC. Translated: CASSYRQGNKETQYF. Together with reference TRBV5-1 and TRBJ2-5, the CDR3 gives the full variable domain: KAGVTQTPRYLIKTRGQQVTLSCSPISGHRSVSWYQQTPGQGLQFLFEYFSETQRNKGNFPGRFSGRQFSNSRSEMNVSTLELGDSALYLCASSYRQGNKETQYFGPGTRLLVL.

The V and J genes are TRBV4-1 and TRBJ1-3, with 7 bases that match TRBD1. In germline, CDR1 is MGHRA, CDR2 YSYEKL. The V gene end was trimmed by 1 base and the J gene end by 3 bases; junction bases not matched to a gene: 3. This CDR3 contains 15 residues. The CDR3 nucleotides read TGCGCCAGCAGCCAAGGACAGGGAGGTGGAAACACCATATATTTT. Translated: CASSQGQGGGNTIYF.

The chain is built from TRBV3-1 (or the pseudogene TRBV3-2) and TRBJ1-1; TRBD1 might be the D (6 bases). Germline values: CDR1 LGHDT, CDR2 YNNKEL (reference sequence). Deletions cut 1 base from V and 1 base from J, with 13 bases between. CDR3 length: 16 residues. The CDR3 reads CASSQAGTGRNTEAFF. The CDR3 nucleotides read TGTGCCAGCAGCCAAGCGGGAACAGGGAGGAACACTGAAGCTTTCTTT.

V is TRBV28 and J is TRBJ2-7; 10 bases map to TRBD1. This CDR3 contains 15 residues. J gave up 3 bases and V 3 bases, and 5 bases lay outside the gene matches. Germline V gene sequence: CDR1 MDHEN, CDR2 SYDVKM. CDR3 in amino acids: CASSFATGGVYEQYF. DNA of the CDR3: TGTGCCAGCAGTTTCGCGACAGGGGGCGTCTACGAGCAGTACTTC.